Listed below are T cell receptor beta chains from one sample, sequenced in a study of CXCR3-negative and CXCR3-positive naive CD8 T cells. TCRdb reprocessed the 5' RACE reads and stores each CDR3 protein as one record, lacking DNA. Its clone listing holds some 140,000 distinct CDR3 sequences. Sequencing was performed on naive CXCR3+ CD8+ T cells from blood. The receptors here all came from a human donor in good health. Some clones in this sample may be carry-over from other donors' samples. Each CDR3 is given with its conserved first and last residue.

v_call,cdr3_length,j_call,cdr3_aa
TRBV7-8,18,TRBJ2-2,CASSLVWLSGGVPGELFF
TRBV27,14,TRBJ2-3,CASSFGRGADTQYF
TRBV19,14,TRBJ2-1,CASSAGGPLNEQFF
TRBV28,16,TRBJ2-4,CASSLMAAGLPNIQYF
TRBV12-3/TRBV12-4,11,TRBJ2-1,CASSLANEQFF
TRBV7-9,12,TRBJ2-1,CASVRGVNEQFF
TRBV4-3,14,TRBJ2-1,CASSQVAWGGEQFF
TRBV20-1,17,TRBJ2-3,CSARKRLAGKFTDTQYF
TRBV5-1,14,TRBJ2-7,CASSPAGQILEQYF
TRBV6-5,14,TRBJ2-2,CASSNDANTGELFF
TRBV7-2,18,TRBJ2-2,CASSSPAGGPRRTGELFF
TRBV12-3/TRBV12-4,12,TRBJ2-3,CASTDGSDTQYF
TRBV28,15,TRBJ2-7,CASRIGTSTSYEQYF
TRBV4-2,16,TRBJ2-7,CASSQDTRGSSYEQYF
TRBV15,14,TRBJ2-7,CATSSDRGDYEQYF
TRBV30,16,TRBJ1-2,CAWSPGTGGLVEGYTF
TRBV12-3/TRBV12-4,13,TRBJ2-3,CASSWIRTDTQYF
TRBV24-1,19,TRBJ2-6,CATSDGSGSSPSGANVLTF
TRBV4-1,13,TRBJ2-1,CASSQETGNEQFF
TRBV6-5,18,TRBJ2-6,CASSKTQAPITGANVLTF
TRBV21-1,12,TRBJ1-6,CASSNTESPLHF
TRBV20-1,13,TRBJ1-6,CSASPTSNSPLHF
TRBV5-1,13,TRBJ2-1,CASSLELANEQFF
TRBV29-1,13,TRBJ2-3,CSALDRVADTQYF
TRBV12-3/TRBV12-4,13,TRBJ1-2,CASSPDRGYGYTF
TRBV2,17,TRBJ1-1,CASNAPIQGGGNTEAFF
TRBV20-1,15,TRBJ2-1,CSARHPGLGSNEQFF
TRBV12-3/TRBV12-4,11,TRBJ2-4,CASLGSGIQYF
TRBV28,14,TRBJ1-3,CASSTRLGGNTIYF
TRBV28,17,TRBJ2-2,CASSPVQAGVKTGELFF
TRBV11-2,16,TRBJ2-5,CASSSHGDLPWGTQYF
TRBV7-3,16,TRBJ2-7,CASTTKKQAFSYEQYF
TRBV4-1,17,TRBJ1-6,CASIRVGLGRVNSPLHF
TRBV9,15,TRBJ1-6,CASSTGQGAGSPLHF
TRBV19,15,TRBJ1-1,CASSSWTGAASEAFF
TRBV20-1,17,TRBJ2-1,CSAEGLAGGRSYNEQFF
TRBV12-3/TRBV12-4,16,TRBJ1-5,CASSLTFTGGNQPQHF
TRBV27,13,TRBJ2-7,CASSLGGTSEQYF
TRBV4-2,16,TRBJ2-7,CASSLKTGTSAYEQYF
TRBV29-1,12,TRBJ2-1,CSVEVRVDEQFF
TRBV7-3,13,TRBJ2-7,CASSRDGVGEQYF